Presented here are 13 T cell receptor beta chains from one specimen sequenced in a study of blood T cell repertoires in COVID-19. The protocol was immunoSEQ multiplex PCR, while the TCRdb copy is restricted to in-frame clones and leaves out a portion. The table records approximately 230,000 clones, approximately 79% of them present only once. Sequenced material: peripheral blood. These receptors came from a woman of 80 years or more with active or convalescent COVID-19.

The chain employs TRBV6-1 and TRBJ1-3, with 10 bases identical to TRBD1. The CDR3 is 16 residues long. The J segment lost 4 bases and the V segment lost 3 bases, leaving 6 bases of the junction unmatched. Germline values: CDR1 MNHNS, CDR2 SASEGT. This chain's CDR3 is CASSDILTGGGNTIYF. CDR3 sequence (DNA): TGTGCCAGCAGTGACATCTTGACAGGGGGCGGAAACACCATATATTTT.

V and J are TRBV5-6 and TRBJ1-2; D gene unclear. V was pared by 0 bases and J by 5 bases, with 11 bases between. The CDR3 length is 14 residues. Germline CDR1 is SGHDT and CDR2 is YYEEEE. Here the CDR3 reads CASSLVLTGYGYTF. CDR3 DNA: TGTGCCAGCAGCTTGGTCCTTACGGGTTATGGCTACACCTTC.

The rearrangement joins TRBV5-1 to TRBJ2-2; D may be TRBD1 (5 bases). Germline V CDR1 and CDR2: SGHRS, YFSETQ. V shed 3 bases and J shed 4 bases, with 7 bases lying between them. The CDR3 loop spans 13 amino acids. CDR3 coding DNA: TGCGCCAGCAGCTCCAGGGTCACCGGGGAGCTGTTTTTT. This gives the protein CASSSRVTGELFF.

Of note for this clone: The same CDR3 is also encoded by other DNA sequences in this sample. The gene calls are TRBV5-1 and TRBJ1-2; 10 bases agree with TRBD1. CDR1 and CDR2 from the germline V gene are SGHRS and YFSETQ. The CDR3 length is 15 residues. V shed 0 bases, J shed 5 bases, and the junction held 4 bases outside the gene matches. CDR3 nucleotides: TGCGCCAGCAGCTTGGCGACAGGGGGCGCGTATGGCTACACCTTC. Translation gives CASSLATGGAYGYTF.

The chain combines TRBV27 with TRBJ1-5; 8 nucleotides align to TRBD1. Germline V gives CDR1 MNHEY, CDR2 SMNVEV (reference sequence). The CDR3 totals 14 residues. The V gene end was trimmed by 6 bases and the J gene end by 7 bases; junction bases not matched to a gene: 8. CDR3 sequence (DNA): TGTGCCAGCAGCCTCTACAGGGGGGAACAGCCCCAGCATTTT. This codes for CASSLYRGEQPQHF.

The chain employs TRBV24-1 and TRBJ2-5, with 7 bases aligning to TRBD1. The V and J ends lost 1 base and 2 bases, in that order; junction bases with no gene match: 3. The CDR3 extends over 15 amino acids. Germline loops: CDR1 KGHDR, CDR2 SFDVKD. CDR3 coding DNA: TGTGCCACCAGTGATTTCGGGACAGAACAAGAGACCCAGTACTTC. The encoded protein is CATSDFGTEQETQYF.

The chain is built from TRBV10-3 and TRBJ2-3, with 10 bases aligning to TRBD2. In germline, CDR1 is ENHRY, CDR2 SYGVKD. This CDR3 has 16 amino acids. V was pared by 0 bases and J by 1 base, with 1 base of the junction left unmatched. Written as DNA, the CDR3 is TGTGCCATCAGTGAGTCGCTAGCGGGGGGCACAGATACGCAGTATTTT. Its protein is CAISESLAGGTDTQYF.

Remarks on this clone: No conserved phenylalanine or tryptophan is present at the end of the CDR3, so a read error is the likely explanation. Because the CDR3's place on the DNA is in doubt, the DNA is left out and the CDR3 is given as listed by TCRdb. The chain carries TRBV6-1 and TRBJ1-1; the table's D call, TRBD1, was not checked against the DNA. From germline, CDR1 is MNHNS and CDR2 SASEGT. With termini counted, the CDR3 has 11 amino acids. The CDR3 reads CASSEAVGLRI.

This clone was counted a few times. This sequence joins TRBV4-2 and TRBJ1-1, with 11 bases fitting TRBD1. The junction had 4 bases not matched to a gene; V was cut back by 1 base and J by 6 bases. The CDR3 is made up of 15 amino acids. Per the germline V gene, CDR1 is LGHNA and CDR2 is YNFKEQ. As DNA, the CDR3 is TGTGCCAGCAGCCAAGTCGGGACAGGGGGTGCTGAAGCTTTCTTT. It specifies CASSQVGTGGAEAFF.

This rearrangement joins TRBV28 to TRBJ2-2; a weak D match, TRBD1 (5 bases). Trimming took 3 bases from V and 6 from J, leaving 14 bases between them. CDR1 and CDR2 from the germline V gene are MDHEN and SYDVKM. This CDR3 spans 15 amino acids. The CDR3 sequence: CASSFLSGNSGELFF. The DNA for the CDR3 is TGTGCCAGCAGTTTCTTGTCAGGGAATTCCGGGGAGCTGTTTTTT.

This CDR3 reads CASSPPSGVETQYF. CDR3 DNA sequence: TGTGCCAGCAGCCCTCCCTCGGGGGTGGAGACCCAGTACTTC. This chain links TRBV5-4 with TRBJ2-5; perhaps TRBD2 as D (6 bases). Trimming took 4 bases from V and 5 from J, leaving 15 bases between them. The germline V gene encodes CDR1 SGHNT and CDR2 YYREEE (reference sequence). This CDR3 region has 14 residues. Supplemented by reference TRBV5-4 and TRBJ2-5, the full variable domain reads ETGVTQSPTHLIKTRGQQVTLRCSSQSGHNTVSWYQQALGQGPQFIFQYYREEENGRGNFPPRFSGLQFPNYSSELNVNALELDDSALYLCASSPPSGVETQYFGPGTRLLVL.

The chain couples TRBV6-1 to TRBJ2-3; TRBD1 matches at 7 bases. The CDR3 has 16 amino acids. Unmatched junction bases numbered 13, after V lost 4 bases and J lost 6 bases. Germline loops: CDR1 MNHNS, CDR2 SASEGT. The chain's CDR3 is CASSVAHGTAEDTQYF. DNA of the CDR3: TGTGCCAGCAGTGTTGCCCACGGGACAGCCGAGGATACGCAGTATTTT.

This chain links TRBV5-1 with TRBJ2-3, with TRBD1 matching 8 bases. Losses at the gene ends were 4 bases for V and 7 bases for J; bases not matched to a gene: 11. The CDR3 is 15 amino acids. The germline CDR1 and CDR2 sequences are SGHRS and YFSETQ. The CDR3 region has the DNA TGCGCCAGCAGCGTTACGGGACAGGAATTTCATACGCAGTATTTT. As protein: CASSVTGQEFHTQYF.